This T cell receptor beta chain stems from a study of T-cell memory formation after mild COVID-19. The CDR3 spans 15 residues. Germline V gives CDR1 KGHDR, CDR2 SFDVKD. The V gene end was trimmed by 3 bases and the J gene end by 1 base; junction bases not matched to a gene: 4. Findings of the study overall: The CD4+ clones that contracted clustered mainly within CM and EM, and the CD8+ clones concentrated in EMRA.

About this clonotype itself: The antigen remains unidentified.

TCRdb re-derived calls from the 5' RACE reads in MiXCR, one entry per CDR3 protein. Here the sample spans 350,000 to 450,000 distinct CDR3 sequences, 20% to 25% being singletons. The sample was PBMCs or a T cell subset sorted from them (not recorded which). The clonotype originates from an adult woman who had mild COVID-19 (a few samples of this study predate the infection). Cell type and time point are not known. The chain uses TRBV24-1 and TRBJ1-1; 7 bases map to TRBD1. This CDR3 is CATSDARTGNTEAFF. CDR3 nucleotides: TGTGCCACCAGTGATGCCCGGACAGGGAACACTGAAGCTTTCTTT.